The rows below give T cell receptor beta chains drawn from one sample of a study of cytomegalovirus exposure and HLA in healthy donors. Assay: immunoSEQ multiplex PCR; the TCRdb copy retains only in-frame clones and omits some. The profile shows 150,000 to 200,000 clones, over 65% of them singletons. Sequenced sample: PBMCs. These receptors all stem from a man between 18 and 35 years old in good health and CMV-seropositive. The CDR3 runs from the conserved cysteine through the conserved F or W. The order of the fields is V gene, J gene, CDR3 protein.

TRBV5-1,TRBJ1-4,CASSPRLGTGSNEKLFF
TRBV19,TRBJ1-1,CASSRPGLNTEAFF
TRBV15,TRBJ1-1,CATRGALPGGTEAFF
TRBV30,TRBJ1-4,CAWSVGAEKLFF
TRBV4-2,TRBJ2-1,CASSQDSPSGYNEQFF
TRBV7-9,TRBJ1-6,CASSLVWEGHNSPLHF
TRBV6-5,TRBJ1-2,CASSYEMTGSYGYTF
TRBV28,TRBJ1-6,CASSLGQHNSPLHF
TRBV19,TRBJ1-5,CASSPGQVWEPQHF
TRBV6-5,TRBJ1-2,CASSYVTGAINYGYTF
TRBV12-5,TRBJ2-3,CASGPGTGGAGEDTQYF
TRBV6-5,TRBJ2-3,CASGLDRFSTDTQYF
TRBV4-1,TRBJ1-2,CASSQPDTRGGYTF
TRBV27,TRBJ1-6,CASSLGTGGNSPLHF
TRBV6-5,TRBJ2-1,CASSYATSGTGEQFF
TRBV28,TRBJ1-1,CASSIGQLNTEAFF
TRBV6-1,TRBJ1-6,CASSEQGGSPLHF
TRBV6-6,TRBJ2-1,CASSYGERGVEQFF
TRBV10-2,TRBJ2-5,CASSESEGLETQYF
TRBV6-5,TRBJ1-1,CASSYNGVGNTEAFF
TRBV5-6,TRBJ1-2,CASSLRAGEGGYTF
TRBV30,TRBJ2-3,CAWSGLRDYPPDTQYF
TRBV14,TRBJ2-2,CASSPLGQGEVELFF
TRBV7-9,TRBJ1-3,CASSTHGNTIYF